This T cell receptor beta chain appears in the sequencing data of a study of blood T cell repertoires in COVID-19. Study-level information: The United States, Italy and Spain provided the acute and convalescent COVID-19 samples. PBMCs, B-cell-depleted T cells, or T cells provided the cDNA or gDNA that made up the material.

CDR1 and CDR2 (germline): SGHTA, FQGNSA. This CDR3 is 19 amino acids long. The germline V and J ends were trimmed by 1 base and 4 bases, with 25 bases remaining between them. In the authors' workflow: Cell counts per sample came from amplifying reference gene primers. The protocol was immunoSEQ multiplex PCR, while the TCRdb copy is restricted to in-frame clones and leaves out a portion. Clone size and V and J calls were adopted from that table, with D and trimming inferred from the DNA. The sample has 260,000 or so clones; more than 80% are singletons. The sequence was obtained from an elderly woman with COVID-19, enrolled during active disease. The chain employs TRBV7-2 and TRBJ1-2; no clear D gene. The sequencing input was peripheral blood. CDR3 sequence reads: CASSLGSGLVSSTTYGYTF. The DNA of the CDR3 is TGTGCCAGCAGCTTAGGGTCCGGATTGGTTAGCAGTACAACCTATGGCTACACCTTC.